Listed below are T cell receptor beta chains from one sample, sequenced in a study of T cells expressing NK-cell markers. Reanalyzing the 5' RACE reads, TCRdb keeps one entry per CDR3 protein, without DNA. The table lists a few hundred thousand distinct CDR3 sequences. The sequenced material came from blood T cells: a sorted CD56 or NKG2C T cell subset, CD4+ or CD8+ T cells, or bulk PBMC T cells (not recorded which). Receptors originate from a woman in her forties or fifties in good health. The CDR3 runs from the conserved cysteine through the conserved F or W.

CDR3	V	J
CASSGTSGTEQFF	TRBV25-1	TRBJ2-1
CASNQETKDTQYF	TRBV2	TRBJ2-3
CSAREEMKFGYTF	TRBV20-1	TRBJ1-2
CASSPRTSRNTEQFF	TRBV7-2	TRBJ2-1
CASSPPVLNEQFF	TRBV18	TRBJ2-1
CASSLGAHTYEQYF	TRBV7-9	TRBJ2-7
CSVEKGTNEQFF	TRBV29-1	TRBJ2-1
CASSFSSGSSGEQFF	TRBV5-1	TRBJ2-1
CSVEARSGNTIYF	TRBV29-1	TRBJ1-3
CASSLGRPGPGANVLTF	TRBV5-1	TRBJ2-6
CASSKLALGYSNQPQHF	TRBV19	TRBJ1-5
CASSLSGRTKNIQYF	TRBV12-3/TRBV12-4	TRBJ2-4
CASSQRMGTISSYEQYF	TRBV3-1	TRBJ2-7
CASSVVGGRGAKNIQYF	TRBV7-2	TRBJ2-4
CASGGQGTGFF	TRBV2	TRBJ2-1
CASSPGQASGNTIYF	TRBV7-9	TRBJ1-3
CASSSVAGGPLNSEQFF	TRBV5-1	TRBJ2-1
CSARVPGTGELFF	TRBV20-1	TRBJ2-2
CATRQGTYNEQFF	TRBV5-1	TRBJ2-1
CASGDYFPYEQYF	TRBV2	TRBJ2-7
CASSLGQDHGYTF	TRBV28	TRBJ1-2
CASSLFRNQETQYF	TRBV5-5	TRBJ2-5
CASTPTGLYTDTQYF	TRBV12-3/TRBV12-4	TRBJ2-3
CSVEVYTDTQYF	TRBV29-1	TRBJ2-3
CAISDSGVVTEAFF	TRBV10-3	TRBJ1-1
CSAERVMGTDTQYF	TRBV20-1	TRBJ2-3
CSAVGLPPETDTQYF	TRBV20-1	TRBJ2-3
CASSWTRMGTQYF	TRBV7-2	TRBJ2-5
CASSLREGRDQPQHF	TRBV12-3/TRBV12-4	TRBJ1-5
CASSQVSGRDTGELFF	TRBV3-1	TRBJ2-2
CRVGQGTEAFF	TRBV29-1	TRBJ1-1
CSARDRVALSAKNIQYF	TRBV20-1	TRBJ2-4